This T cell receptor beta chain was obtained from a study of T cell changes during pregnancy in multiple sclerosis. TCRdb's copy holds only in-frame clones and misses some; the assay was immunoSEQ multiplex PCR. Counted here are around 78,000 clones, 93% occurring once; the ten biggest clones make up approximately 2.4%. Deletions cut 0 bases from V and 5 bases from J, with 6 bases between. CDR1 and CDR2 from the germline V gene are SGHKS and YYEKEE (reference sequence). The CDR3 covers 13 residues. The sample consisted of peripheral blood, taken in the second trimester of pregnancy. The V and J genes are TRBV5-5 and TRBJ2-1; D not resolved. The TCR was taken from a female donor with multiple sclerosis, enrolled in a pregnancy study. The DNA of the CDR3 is TGTGCCAGCAGCTTGGCCCCGGACAATGAGCAGTTCTTC. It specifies CASSLAPDNEQFF.